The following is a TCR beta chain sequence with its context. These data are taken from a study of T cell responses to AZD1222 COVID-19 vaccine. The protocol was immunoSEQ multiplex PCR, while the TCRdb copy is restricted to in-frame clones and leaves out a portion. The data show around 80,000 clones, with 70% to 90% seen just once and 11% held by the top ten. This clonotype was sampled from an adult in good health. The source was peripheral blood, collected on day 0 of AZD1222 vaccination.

The chain's CDR3 is CASRVIGTKDTGELFF. Here the CDR3 DNA reads TGTGCCAGCAGGGTGATCGGGACTAAGGACACCGGGGAGCTGTTTTTT. This chain joins TRBV2 and TRBJ2-2, with 7 bases that match TRBD2. Germline V CDR1 and CDR2: SNHLY, FYNNEI. The CDR3 length is 16 residues. Germline trimming cut 6 bases from V and 3 bases from J; bases unmatched to any gene: 10.